The source of this TCR beta chain is a study of control samples from healthy donors and cancer patients. Method: immunoSEQ multiplex PCR; TCRdb's copy keeps in-frame clones and lacks some. The data show approximately 150,000 clones, more than 85% seen once. The CDR3 totals 14 residues. Looked up from germline, CDR1 is WSHSY and CDR2 is SAAADI. V was pared by 3 bases and J by 11 bases, with 7 bases of the junction left unmatched. Sequencing input: blood. The rearrangement joins TRBV10-2 to TRBJ1-6, with 7 bases identical to TRBD1. This clonotype originated in a man aged 25 to 40 in good health. CDR3 loop: CASSDSAQGPPLHF. CDR3 coding DNA: TGCGCCAGCAGTGACTCGGCACAGGGGCCACCCCTCCACTTT.